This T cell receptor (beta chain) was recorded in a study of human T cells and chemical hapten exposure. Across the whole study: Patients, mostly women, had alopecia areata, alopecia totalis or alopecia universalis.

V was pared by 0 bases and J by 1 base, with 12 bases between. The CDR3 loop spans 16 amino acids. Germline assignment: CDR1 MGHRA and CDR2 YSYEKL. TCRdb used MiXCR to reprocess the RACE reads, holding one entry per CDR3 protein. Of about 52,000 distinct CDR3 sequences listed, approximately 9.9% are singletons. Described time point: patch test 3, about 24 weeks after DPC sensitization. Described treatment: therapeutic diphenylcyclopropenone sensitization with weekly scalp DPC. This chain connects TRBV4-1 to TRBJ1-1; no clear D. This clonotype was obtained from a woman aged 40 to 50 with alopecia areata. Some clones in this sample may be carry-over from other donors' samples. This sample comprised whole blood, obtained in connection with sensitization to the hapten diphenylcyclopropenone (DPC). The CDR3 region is CASSQDHEGENTEAFF. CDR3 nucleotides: TGCGCCAGCAGCCAAGATCACGAGGGAGAGAACACTGAAGCTTTCTTT.